Following are 12 T cell receptor beta chains from one sample sequenced in a study of T cell repertoires in cytomegalovirus infection. Their antigen targets remain unknown. TCRdb itself ran the reads through MiXCR, one entry per CDR3 protein. The sample lists about 71,000 distinct CDR3 sequences, 20% to 25% occurring once. This sample comprised CD8+ T cells from cultured PBMCs, obtained from culture after CMV antigen stimulation. The receptors were sampled from a human donor in good health (CMV status not recorded). Some clones in this sample may be carry-over from other donors' samples.

This clonotype has just a few counts. The chain uses TRBV7-6 and TRBJ1-4; weak D call: TRBD1 (6 bases). The CDR3 is 15 amino acids. Trimming stripped 0 bases from V and 7 bases from J, with 12 bases between. The V gene's germline CDR1 is SGHVS and CDR2 FNYEAQ. Written as DNA, the CDR3 is TGTGCCAGCAGCTTAGCCCGGGGGGCGTTTGAAAAACTGTTTTTT. This gives the protein CASSLARGAFEKLFF.

In this sample, this clonotype turned up once. The J gene is TRBJ1-5, the V gene TRBV15; D gene unclear. From germline, CDR1 is LNHNV and CDR2 YYDKDF (reference sequence). The CDR3 totals 14 residues. V gave up 3 bases and J gave up 5 bases, with 11 bases separating them. CDR3 in amino acids: CATSSTLIDQPQHF. The CDR3 bases are TGTGCCACCAGCAGTACTTTGATCGATCAGCCCCAGCATTTT.

This clonotype was counted only a few times. The J gene is TRBJ1-2, the V gene TRBV6-2 or TRBV6-3; 7 bases align to TRBD1. CDR3 size: 13 residues. Per the germline V gene, CDR1 is MNHEY and CDR2 is SVGEGT. The J segment lost 4 bases and the V segment lost 6 bases, leaving 5 bases of the junction unmatched. The CDR3 reads CASRNRGTYGYTF. The CDR3 DNA is TGTGCCAGCAGGAACAGGGGCACCTATGGCTACACCTTC.

CDR3 bases: TGTGCCAGCAGTTCGACAGGGGACGAGCAGTACTTC. Its protein product is CASSSTGDEQYF. The V gene is TRBV7-9, the J gene TRBJ2-7, with 8 bases identical to TRBD1. Trimming cost V 6 bases and J 5 bases; bases outside gene matches: 3. The CDR3 spans 12 residues. Per germline, CDR1 SEHNR and CDR2 FQNEAQ (reference sequence). The whole variable domain, remainder taken from reference TRBV7-9 and TRBJ2-7, is DTGVSQNPRHKITKRGQNVTFRCDPISEHNRLYWYRQTLGQGPEFLTYFQNEAQLEKSRLLSDRFSAERPKGSFSTLEIQRTEQGDSAMYLCASSSTGDEQYFGPGTRLTVT.

This clonotype was seen a few times. CDR3 in DNA: TGTGCCAGCAGCTTCCTAGCCTCCTCGTCGCTGTTTTTT. Amino acid sequence: CASSFLASSSLFF. The gene calls are TRBV11-2 and TRBJ2-2; possibly TRBD2 for D (5 bases). The CDR3 loop spans 13 amino acids. Trimming shortened V by 3 bases and J by 13 bases, and 15 bases separated the two germline ends. CDR1 is SGHAT and CDR2 is FQNNGV in the germline V gene.

The rearrangement joins TRBV7-6 to TRBJ1-1, with unresolved D. The CDR3 runs to 15 residues. The V gene lost 1 base and the J gene lost 5 bases, with 14 bases spanning the gap. From germline, CDR1 is SGHVS and CDR2 FNYEAQ. The CDR3 sequence: CASSLEGLGGTEAFF. The CDR3 DNA follows: TGTGCCAGCAGCTTAGAGGGATTAGGAGGGACTGAAGCTTTCTTT. Drawing the rest from reference TRBV7-6 and TRBJ1-1, the complete variable domain is GAGVSQSPRYKVTKRGQDVALRCDPISGHVSLYWYRQALGQGPEFLTYFNYEAQQDKSGLPNDRFSAERPEGSISTLTIQRTEQRDSAMYRCASSLEGLGGTEAFFGQGTRLTVV.

The V gene is TRBV20-1, the J gene TRBJ1-1, with TRBD1 identical over 8 bases. Germline V gene lookup returns CDR1 DFQATT and CDR2 SNEGSKA (reference sequence). The V and J ends lost 2 bases and 4 bases, in that order; junction bases with no gene match: 6. This CDR3 contains 14 residues. The CDR3 bases are TGCAGTGCTAGATTCAAACAGGGGGGCACTGAAGCTTTCTTT. This gives the protein CSARFKQGGTEAFF.

This clonotype was counted between two and nine times. The chain is built from TRBV15 and TRBJ2-5; D possibly corresponds to TRBD1 (7 bases). V lost 5 bases, J lost 5 bases, and 18 bases lay in between. This CDR3 is 15 amino acids long. The germline V gene encodes CDR1 LNHNV and CDR2 YYDKDF (reference sequence). The CDR3 DNA reads TGTGCCACCAGCCCGGGGGCAGGGGGGTCGGAGACCCAGTACTTC. This codes for CATSPGAGGSETQYF.

This clonotype was counted only a few times. This chain joins TRBV9 and TRBJ1-6; D gene ambiguous. Per germline, CDR1 SGDLS and CDR2 YYNGEE. V lost 3 bases to trimming and J lost 9 bases, with 25 bases between them. This CDR3 spans 18 amino acids. CDR3 nucleotide sequence: TGTGCCAGCAGCGCAGTCTTGACCGGGCCGTCGTCGCGTTCACCCCTCCACTTT. Residues: CASSAVLTGPSSRSPLHF.

This clonotype came up a few times. V gene TRBV7-3 combines with J gene TRBJ1-5; unclear D gene. Germline assignment: CDR1 SGHTA and CDR2 FQGTGA. The CDR3 extends over 16 amino acids. V lost 3 bases and J 5 bases, leaving 17 bases between the germline ends. CDR3 residues: CASSLGQARSDQPQHF. As DNA, the CDR3 is TGTGCCAGCAGCTTGGGTCAGGCGCGATCTGATCAGCCCCAGCATTTT.

This clonotype has only a few counts. V usage is TRBV7-8 and J usage is TRBJ2-1; 11 nucleotides match TRBD2. V lost 4 bases to trimming and J lost 5 bases; unmatched junction nucleotides: 7. The germline gives CDR1 SGHVS, CDR2 FQNEAQ. This CDR3 is built from 16 residues. CDR3 loop: CASSYIRGLADNEQFF. The DNA for the CDR3 is TGTGCCAGCAGCTATATCCGGGGACTAGCGGACAATGAGCAGTTCTTC.

The rearrangement uses TRBV5-1 and TRBJ2-7; tentatively, D is TRBD1 or TRBD2 (5 bases each). The CDR3 spans 12 residues. Germline V gene lookup returns CDR1 SGHRS and CDR2 YFSETQ. V lost 4 bases and J lost 4, with 9 bases in between. For the CDR3, the DNA is TGCGCCAGCAGCCCGTGGGGGTACGAGCAGTACTTC. The encoded protein is CASSPWGYEQYF.